Listed below are T cell receptor beta chains from one sample, sequenced in a study of cytomegalovirus exposure and HLA in healthy donors. Profiled with immunoSEQ multiplex PCR; TCRdb holds only in-frame clones, not every one. The sample yields some 150,000 clones, roughly 85% seen once. Sequenced material: PBMCs. These receptors were taken from a woman aged 50 to 60 in good health and CMV-seronegative. Both conserved end residues are part of each CDR3. The order of the fields is J gene, V gene, clone size, CDR3 protein. The size field is filled for only some rows; it gives once, few, many or a size class.

NA	TRBV7-8	NA	CASSLDSGAAVVSYEQYF
TRBJ2-3	TRBV7-3	NA	CASSLRGDTSTDTQYF
TRBJ1-2	TRBV7-9	NA	CASSLEKSSSSYTF
TRBJ1-1	TRBV19	NA	CASRRGRNTEAFF
TRBJ2-7	TRBV10-3	NA	CAISFQNEQYF
TRBJ1-1	TRBV4-2	NA	CASSQDRGVMAEAFF
TRBJ2-3	TRBV27	few	CASSLSFGLAGVGPDTQYF
TRBJ2-7	TRBV29-1	NA	CSVGGGDEQYF
TRBJ1-6	TRBV6-5	NA	CASSYGGAQDLHF
TRBJ2-2	TRBV18	NA	CASSPMTGYTGELFF
TRBJ1-2	TRBV6-1	few	CASNPTGYYGYTF
TRBJ1-2	TRBV28	NA	CASSSPDRGYGYTF
TRBJ2-5	TRBV2	few	CASGRTGETQYF
TRBJ2-2	TRBV27	NA	CASHPSSANTGELFF
TRBJ2-1	TRBV2	NA	CASSDEGDEQFF
TRBJ1-6	TRBV18	NA	CASSPLQLNTGVNSPLHF
TRBJ1-2	TRBV7-9	NA	CASSPRGQVNYGYTF
TRBJ1-1	TRBV29-1	NA	CSGTGYTEAFF
TRBJ2-7	TRBV19	NA	CASSTFLGGNEQYF
TRBJ2-7	TRBV10-3	NA	CAISESPDRVDEQYF
TRBJ2-1	TRBV7-6	few	CASSTSGDQFF
TRBJ1-5	TRBV5-6	few	CASSLGQGNNQPQHF